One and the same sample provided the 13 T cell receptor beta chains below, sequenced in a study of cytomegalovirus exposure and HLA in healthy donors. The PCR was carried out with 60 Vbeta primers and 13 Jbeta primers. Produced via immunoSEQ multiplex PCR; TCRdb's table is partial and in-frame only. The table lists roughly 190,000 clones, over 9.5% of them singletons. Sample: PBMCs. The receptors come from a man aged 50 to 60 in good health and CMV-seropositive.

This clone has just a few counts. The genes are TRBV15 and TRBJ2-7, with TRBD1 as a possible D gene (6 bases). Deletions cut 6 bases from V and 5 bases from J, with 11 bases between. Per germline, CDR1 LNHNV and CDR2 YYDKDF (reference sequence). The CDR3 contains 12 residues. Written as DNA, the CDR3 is TGTGCCACCAGTCTACAGGGCGACGAGCAGTACTTC. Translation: CATSLQGDEQYF.

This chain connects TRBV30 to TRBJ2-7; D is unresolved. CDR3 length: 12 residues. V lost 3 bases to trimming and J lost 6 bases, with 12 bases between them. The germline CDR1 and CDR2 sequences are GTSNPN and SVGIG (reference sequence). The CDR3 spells CAWRAPPGEQYF. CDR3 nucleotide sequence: TGTGCCTGGAGGGCCCCGCCGGGCGAGCAGTACTTC.

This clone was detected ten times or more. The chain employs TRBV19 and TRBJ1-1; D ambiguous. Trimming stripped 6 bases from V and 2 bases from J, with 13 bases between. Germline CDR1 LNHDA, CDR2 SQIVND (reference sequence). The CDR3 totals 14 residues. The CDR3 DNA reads TGTGCCAGTAGCTCGGGGTCGGGAAACACTGAAGCTTTCTTT. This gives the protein CASSSGSGNTEAFF.

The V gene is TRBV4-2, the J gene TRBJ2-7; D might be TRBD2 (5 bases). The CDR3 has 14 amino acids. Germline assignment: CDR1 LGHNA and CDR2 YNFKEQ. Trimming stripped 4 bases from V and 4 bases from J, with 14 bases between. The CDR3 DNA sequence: TGTGCCAGCAGCCGCAGTAGCGCCGGGTACGAGCAGTACTTC. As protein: CASSRSSAGYEQYF.

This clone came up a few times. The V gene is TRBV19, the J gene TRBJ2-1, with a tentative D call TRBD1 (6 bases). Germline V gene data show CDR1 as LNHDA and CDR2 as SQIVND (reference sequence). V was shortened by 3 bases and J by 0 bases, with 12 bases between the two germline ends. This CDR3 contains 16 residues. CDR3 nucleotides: TGTGCCAGTAGTATGAATACAGGGAGCTCCTACAATGAGCAGTTCTTC. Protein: CASSMNTGSSYNEQFF.

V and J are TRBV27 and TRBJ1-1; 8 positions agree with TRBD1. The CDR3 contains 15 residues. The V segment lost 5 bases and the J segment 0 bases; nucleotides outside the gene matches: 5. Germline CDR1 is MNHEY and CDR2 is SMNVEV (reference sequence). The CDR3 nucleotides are TGTGCCAGCAGTCCCGGGACAGGCCTGAACACTGAAGCTTTCTTT. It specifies CASSPGTGLNTEAFF.

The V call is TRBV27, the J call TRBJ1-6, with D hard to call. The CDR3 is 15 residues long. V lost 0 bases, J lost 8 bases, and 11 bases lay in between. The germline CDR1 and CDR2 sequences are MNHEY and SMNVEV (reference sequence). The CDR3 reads CASSLSPGRDSPLHF. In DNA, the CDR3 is TGTGCCAGCAGTTTATCTCCCGGGAGGGATTCACCCCTCCACTTT.

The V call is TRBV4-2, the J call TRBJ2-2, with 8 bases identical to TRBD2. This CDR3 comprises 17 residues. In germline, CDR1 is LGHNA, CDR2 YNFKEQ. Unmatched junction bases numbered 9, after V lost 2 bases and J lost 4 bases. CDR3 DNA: TGTGCCAGCAGCCAAACGGGGGCGGGGGGAAGCACCGGGGAGCTGTTTTTT. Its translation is CASSQTGAGGSTGELFF.

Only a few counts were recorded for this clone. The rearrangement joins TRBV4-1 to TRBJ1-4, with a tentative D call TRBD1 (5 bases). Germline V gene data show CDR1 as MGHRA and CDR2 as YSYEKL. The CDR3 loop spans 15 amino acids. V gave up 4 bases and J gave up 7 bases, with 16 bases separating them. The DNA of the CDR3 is TGCGCCAGCAGCCGCATACAGGAGAACCTTGAAAAACTGTTTTTT. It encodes CASSRIQENLEKLFF.

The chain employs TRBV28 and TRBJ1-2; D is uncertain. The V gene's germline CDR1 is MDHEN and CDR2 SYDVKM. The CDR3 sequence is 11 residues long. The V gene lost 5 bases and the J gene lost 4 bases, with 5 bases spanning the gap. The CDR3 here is CASSGSYGYTF. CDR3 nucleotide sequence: TGTGCCAGCAGTGGTAGCTATGGCTACACCTTC.

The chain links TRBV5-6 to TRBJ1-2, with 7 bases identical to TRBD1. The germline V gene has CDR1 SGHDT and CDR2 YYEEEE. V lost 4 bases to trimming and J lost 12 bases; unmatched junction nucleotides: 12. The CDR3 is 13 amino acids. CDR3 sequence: CASSQTGRSDHTF. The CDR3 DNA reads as TGTGCCAGCAGCCAGACAGGGAGATCAGATCACACCTTC.

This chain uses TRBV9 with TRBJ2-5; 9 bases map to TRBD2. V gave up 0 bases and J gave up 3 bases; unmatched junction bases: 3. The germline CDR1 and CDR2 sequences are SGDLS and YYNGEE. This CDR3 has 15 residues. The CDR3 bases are TGTGCCAGCAGCGTAGGGCTAGCGGGAAAAGAGACCCAGTACTTC. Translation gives CASSVGLAGKETQYF.

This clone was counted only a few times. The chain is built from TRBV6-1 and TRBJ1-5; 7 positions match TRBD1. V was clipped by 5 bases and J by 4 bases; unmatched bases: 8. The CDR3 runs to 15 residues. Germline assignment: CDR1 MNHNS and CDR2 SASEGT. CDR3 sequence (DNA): TGTGCCAGCAGTTTATCAAGGGGGCGGAATCAGCCCCAGCATTTT. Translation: CASSLSRGRNQPQHF.